A selection of T cell receptor beta chains follows, all from one sample in a study of blood T cell repertoires in COVID-19. Data came from immunoSEQ multiplex PCR; TCRdb stores just in-frame clones and leaves some out. The sample carries approximately 71,000 clones, over 80% recorded once. Sequences were obtained from peripheral blood. All receptors come from an elderly woman with acute or convalescent COVID-19. Each CDR3 is given with its conserved first and last residue. D genes are given only for firm matches. Only some rows state a clone size, as once, few, many or a class for expanded clones.

D gene	V gene	clone size	J gene	CDR3 protein	CDR3 DNA
TRBD1	TRBV11-3	-	TRBJ2-7	CASSLPFWDSPYEQYF	TGTGCCAGCAGCTTACCGTTCTGGGACAGCCCCTACGAGCAGTACTTC
TRBD2	TRBV5-1	-	TRBJ2-7	CASSLRGTSGRSSYEQYF	TGCGCCAGCAGCTTGCGGGGGACTAGCGGGAGGAGCTCCTACGAGCAGTACTTC
TRBD1	TRBV18	-	TRBJ1-1	CASSPAGGKDTEAFF	TGTGCCAGCTCACCCGCAGGGGGCAAGGACACTGAAGCTTTCTTT
-	TRBV9	-	TRBJ1-1	CASSVEASMNTEAFF	TGTGCCAGCAGCGTAGAAGCGAGTATGAACACTGAAGCTTTCTTT
-	TRBV18	-	TRBJ1-5	CASSRDFGGDQPQHF	TGTGCCAGCTCACGGGACTTTGGGGGTGATCAGCCCCAGCATTTT
-	TRBV7-2	-	TRBJ2-7	CASSLRGRKTEQYF	TGTGCCAGCAGCTTACGGGGGAGAAAGACAGAGCAGTACTTC
-	TRBV11-2	once	TRBJ1-6	CASSTLQGYNSPLHF	TGTGCCAGCAGCACTCTCCAGGGCTATAATTCACCCCTCCACTTT
-	TRBV9	-	TRBJ2-1	CASSVVSGTNEQFF	TGTGCCAGCAGCGTAGTGTCAGGTACCAATGAGCAGTTCTTC
TRBD1	TRBV5-4	-	TRBJ2-1	CASSPRSGGLNEQFF	TGTGCCAGCAGCCCGCGTTCAGGGGGCCTAAATGAGCAGTTCTTC
-	TRBV5-4	few	TRBJ2-2	CASSLGAGSGTGELFF	TGTGCCAGCAGCTTGGGAGCGGGTTCAGGCACCGGGGAGCTGTTTTTT
-	TRBV2	-	TRBJ2-3	CASGGDTQYF	TGTGCCAGTGGGGGGGATACGCAGTATTTT
TRBD2	TRBV4-1	-	TRBJ2-3	CASSQSASLGWTSGGDTQYF	TGCGCCAGCAGCCAGTCCGCATCCCTCGGCTGGACTAGCGGGGGAGATACGCAGTATTTT
-	TRBV4-3	-	TRBJ1-1	CASSQELGSGTGGWIMNTEAFF	TGCGCCAGCAGCCAAGAGCTAGGATCCGGAACAGGCGGTTGGATTATGAACACTGAAGCTTTCTTT
-	TRBV5-1	-	TRBJ1-2	CASSLGGNGYTF	TGCGCCAGCAGCTTGGGAGGGAACGGCTACACCTTC
-	TRBV2	-	TRBJ2-2	CASSYSTGDNTNTGELFF	TGTGCCAGCAGTTATTCGACAGGTGATAACACAAACACCGGGGAGCTGTTTTTT
TRBD2	TRBV6-5	-	TRBJ2-3	CASSSRTSGRVLAQYF	TGTGCCAGCAGTTCTCGGACTAGCGGGAGGGTCTTGGCGCAGTATTTT
-	TRBV14	-	TRBJ1-1	CASSQERKTSISEAFF	TGTGCCAGCAGCCAAGAGAGGAAAACGTCAATTTCTGAAGCTTTCTTT
-	TRBV10-3	-	TRBJ2-3	CAISARVRGTDTQYF	TGTGCCATCAGTGCGAGAGTACGAGGCACAGATACGCAGTATTTT
TRBD1	TRBV3-1/TRBV3-2	-	TRBJ2-2	CASSQETGGGGELFF	TGTGCCAGCAGCCAAGAAACAGGGGGCGGCGGGGAGCTGTTTTTT
-	TRBV9	once	TRBJ1-4	CASSVGSGSEKLFF	TGTGCCAGCAGCGTAGGGTCTGGGAGTGAAAAACTGTTTTTT
TRBD1	TRBV7-2	-	TRBJ2-5	CASSYQTGQETQYF	TGTGCCAGCAGCTACCAGACAGGGCAAGAGACCCAGTACTTC
TRBD2	TRBV19	-	TRBJ2-1	CASSSPSGRARNEQFF	TGTGCCAGTAGTTCCCCTAGCGGGAGGGCCCGCAATGAGCAGTTCTTC
TRBD2	TRBV9	-	TRBJ2-1	CASSVDISGRATYNEQFF	TGTGCCAGCAGCGTAGATATTAGCGGGAGGGCCACATACAATGAGCAGTTCTTC
-	TRBV7-9	-	TRBJ1-5	CASSSRGDNQPQHF	TGTGCCAGCAGCTCTCGGGGGGACAATCAGCCCCAGCATTTT
TRBD1	TRBV6-5	-	TRBJ2-7	CASSWTGVMEEQYF	TGTGCCAGCAGCTGGACAGGGGTCATGGAGGAGCAGTACTTC
-	TRBV28	-	TRBJ1-2	CASMGRTVWGYTF	TGTGCCAGCATGGGGAGGACGGTCTGGGGCTACACCTTC
TRBD1	TRBV12-3/TRBV12-4	-	TRBJ1-1	CASSLRGLTEAFF	TGTGCCAGCAGTTTAAGGGGGCTGACTGAAGCTTTCTTT
TRBD1	TRBV18	-	TRBJ1-1	CASSPRDRDFEAFF	TGTGCCAGCTCGCCGCGGGACAGGGATTTTGAAGCTTTCTTT
-	TRBV12-5	-	TRBJ1-2	CASSEGYGYTF	TGTGCTAGTTCTGAGGGCTATGGCTACACCTTC
TRBD2	TRBV2	-	TRBJ2-7	CASRGGSEQYF	TGTGCCAGCAGGGGGGGGTCCGAGCAGTACTTC
TRBD1	TRBV5-6	-	TRBJ2-1	CASSLAWTGGLFF	TGTGCCAGCAGCTTGGCCTGGACAGGGGGTCTGTTCTTC
-	TRBV19	-	TRBJ1-3	CASASFYGSSGNTIYF	TGTGCCAGTGCGAGTTTTTATGGGAGCTCTGGAAACACCATATATTTT
-	TRBV7-9	-	TRBJ1-6	CASSFRGPYNSPLHF	TGTGCCAGCAGCTTTAGGGGTCCCTATAATTCACCCCTCCACTTT
TRBD1	TRBV28	-	TRBJ1-2	CASSSAGQGRIDYGYTF	TGTGCCAGCAGTTCCGCCGGACAGGGGAGGATTGACTATGGCTACACCTTC
TRBD2	TRBV7-9	-	TRBJ2-7	CASSLVGSGSMALEQYF	TGTGCCAGCAGCTTAGTGGGTAGCGGGAGTATGGCGCTCGAGCAGTACTTC
TRBD1	TRBV28	-	TRBJ1-5	CASSSRQGPGQPQHF	TGTGCCAGCAGTTCCCGACAGGGCCCGGGTCAGCCCCAGCATTTT
-	TRBV7-2	many	TRBJ1-3	CASSLEQAHGNTIYF	TGTGCCAGCAGCTTAGAGCAGGCCCACGGAAACACCATATATTTT
TRBD2	TRBV30	-	TRBJ2-5	CAWSTGLAAQETQYF	TGTGCCTGGAGTACCGGACTAGCGGCTCAAGAGACCCAGTACTTC
-	TRBV6-5	-	TRBJ1-5	CASTGSSGEGPQHF	TGTGCCAGCACGGGGTCCTCGGGGGAAGGGCCCCAGCATTTT
-	TRBV7-8	-	TRBJ1-2	CASSLAGGRYGYTF	TGTGCCAGCAGCTTAGCGGGGGGGCGGTATGGCTACACCTTC
-	TRBV4-1	-	TRBJ2-7	CASSPWHNYEQYF	TGCGCCAGCAGCCCTTGGCACAATTACGAGCAGTACTTC
-	TRBV13	-	TRBJ2-2	CASSLGAGTSTGELFF	TGTGCCAGCAGCTTAGGGGCGGGGACGAGCACCGGGGAGCTGTTTTTT
-	TRBV10-3	-	TRBJ1-2	CAISYTDIYGYTF	TGTGCCATCAGTTATACGGACATTTATGGCTACACCTTC
-	TRBV5-1	-	TRBJ2-5	CASSLRRGGETQYF	TGCGCCAGCAGCTTGCGGAGGGGGGGGGAGACCCAGTACTTC
-	TRBV6-1	-	TRBJ1-5	CASSEALRSGGTQHF	TGTGCCAGCAGTGAAGCGCTTCGTTCGGGTGGAACCCAGCATTTT
TRBD1	TRBV7-2	once	TRBJ2-6	CASSLTGGSSGANVLTF	TGTGCCAGCAGCTTGACAGGGGGGAGCTCTGGGGCCAACGTCCTGACTTTC
TRBD1	TRBV5-1	-	TRBJ2-4	CASSLHRGRTAKNIQYF	TGCGCCAGCAGCTTGCACAGGGGGCGAACGGCCAAAAACATTCAGTACTTC
TRBD2	TRBV19	-	TRBJ2-1	CASSISSGRTFGYNEQFF	TGTGCCAGTAGTATATCTAGCGGGAGAACCTTCGGCTACAATGAGCAGTTCTTC
TRBD1	TRBV5-8	-	TRBJ2-7	CASSLYTLDRGREQYF	TGTGCCAGCAGCCTATATACCTTGGACAGGGGTCGGGAGCAGTACTTC
-	TRBV12-3/TRBV12-4	few	TRBJ2-7	CASSFHGGEQYF	TGTGCCAGCAGTTTCCACGGGGGCGAGCAGTACTTC
-	TRBV5-6	-	TRBJ2-1	CASSLSRGGEQFF	TGTGCCAGCAGCCTTTCTCGGGGAGGTGAGCAGTTCTTC
TRBD2	TRBV6-6	-	TRBJ2-1	CASSRPRPSGKESLKGYNEQFF	TGTGCCAGCAGTCGACCCCGCCCTAGCGGGAAGGAGAGTCTTAAGGGCTACAATGAGCAGTTCTTC
-	TRBV24-1	-	TRBJ1-2	CATSETENYGYTF	TGTGCCACCAGTGAGACTGAGAACTATGGCTACACCTTC
-	TRBV27	-	TRBJ1-1	CASSLSLTAYFNTEAFF	TGTGCCAGCAGTTTATCACTGACAGCCTATTTTAACACTGAAGCTTTCTTT
-	TRBV14	-	TRBJ2-3	CASSQLMDSSGTQYF	TGTGCCAGCAGCCAACTCATGGACTCGTCGGGCACGCAGTATTTT